Below are 6 T cell receptor beta chains sequenced from a single sample in a study. Clones were sequenced by immunoSEQ multiplex PCR, and TCRdb holds only the in-frame ones, with some missing. The table shows about 68,000 clones, with roughly 93% occurring only once. Material: PBMCs. Receptor source: a man aged 35 to 55 with rheumatoid arthritis.

The chain has TRBV11-1 and TRBJ1-2; D is undetermined. Germline CDR1 SGHAT, CDR2 FQDESV (reference sequence). V was pared by 0 bases and J by 5 bases, with 10 bases between. This CDR3 contains 14 residues. Here the CDR3 reads CASSLAPTDYGYTF. The CDR3 nucleotides are TGTGCCAGCAGCTTAGCGCCGACGGATTATGGCTACACCTTC.

As DNA, the CDR3 is TGTGCCAGCAACCCAAGTTCCTACAATGAGCAGTTCTTC. The encoded protein is CASNPSSYNEQFF. This chain uses TRBV6-2 or TRBV6-3 with TRBJ2-1; D is undetermined. From germline, CDR1 is MNHEY and CDR2 SVGEGT. V lost 7 bases and J 1 base, leaving 8 bases between the germline ends. This CDR3 region has 13 residues.

The V gene is TRBV7-4, the J gene TRBJ2-7; D is ambiguous. The CDR3 contains 13 residues. The germline V and J ends were trimmed by 3 bases and 2 bases, with 8 bases remaining between them. The germline V gene encodes CDR1 SGHVT and CDR2 SQSDAQ. CDR3 sequence: CASSLDVAYEQYF. The DNA of the CDR3 is TGTGCCAGCAGCTTGGACGTAGCCTACGAGCAGTACTTC.

This chain joins TRBV18 and TRBJ1-5; D not resolved. V was cut by 3 bases and J by 3 bases, with 9 bases left in between. Germline V gene sequence: CDR1 KGHSH, CDR2 LQKENI. This CDR3 has 14 residues. CDR3 residues: CASSPTGPNQPQHF. CDR3 coding DNA: TGTGCCAGCTCACCCACCGGCCCCAATCAGCCCCAGCATTTT.

V and J are TRBV27 and TRBJ2-1; 7 bases agree with TRBD2. V lost 5 bases, J lost 7 bases, and 17 bases stayed unmatched. This CDR3 spans 17 amino acids. Germline assignment: CDR1 MNHEY and CDR2 SMNVEV (reference sequence). The CDR3: CASSPPGAGRRGNEQFF. CDR3 DNA: TGTGCCAGCAGTCCACCCGGAGCGGGACGCCGGGGGAATGAGCAGTTCTTC.

The chain uses TRBV7-8 and TRBJ1-5; D is unresolved. Trimming took 1 base from V and 0 from J, leaving 7 bases between them. This CDR3 contains 15 residues. The germline CDR1 and CDR2 sequences are SGHVS and FQNEAQ. The CDR3 DNA reads TGTGCCAGCAGCTTAGACCGTTATAGCAATCAGCCCCAGCATTTT. Translation: CASSLDRYSNQPQHF.